This TCR beta chain was documented in a study of cytomegalovirus exposure and HLA in healthy donors. Study findings and constraints: The number of N-insertions in an Asian-associated ancestry cluster was reportedly below the approximately 700-donor mean in a later analysis. Indistinguishability led to the exclusion of some V segments, TRBV6-2 and TRBV6-3 included. CMV serostatus was the sole immune exposure information available. Earlier analysis found most TCR beta V segments productive about 90% or about 30% of the time.

PCR used 60 Vbeta primers and 13 Jbeta primers. Repertoires were generated with immunoSEQ multiplex PCR, while TCRdb's copy carries only in-frame clones and drops some. The table has 150,000 to 180,000 clones, approximately 80% seen once. Regarding this clone: Its antigen is unknown.

Germline V lookup: CDR1 LGHNA, CDR2 YNFKEQ. With 0 bases clipped from V and 0 bases from J, the junction kept 10 bases outside the gene matches. The CDR3 length is 19 residues. This TCR came from a woman in her 40s in good health and CMV-seronegative. The V gene is TRBV4-2, the J gene TRBJ2-2; 7 nucleotides align to TRBD2. Sequencing used PBMCs. The CDR3 reads CASSQDQASGIANTGELFF. The CDR3 DNA is TGTGCCAGCAGCCAAGACCAGGCTAGCGGAATCGCGAACACCGGGGAGCTGTTTTTT.